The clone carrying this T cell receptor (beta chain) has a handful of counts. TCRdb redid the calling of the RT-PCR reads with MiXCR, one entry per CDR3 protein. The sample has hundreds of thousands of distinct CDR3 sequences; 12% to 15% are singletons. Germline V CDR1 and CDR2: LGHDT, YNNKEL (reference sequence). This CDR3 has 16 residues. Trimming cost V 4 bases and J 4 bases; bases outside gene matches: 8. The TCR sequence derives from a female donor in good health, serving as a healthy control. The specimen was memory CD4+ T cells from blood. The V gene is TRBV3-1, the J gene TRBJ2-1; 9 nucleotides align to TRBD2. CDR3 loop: CASSPFSGGLYNEQFF. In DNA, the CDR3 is TGTGCCAGCAGCCCGTTTAGCGGGGGTTTATACAATGAGCAGTTCTTC.